This T cell receptor (beta chain) was sequenced for a study of T cell changes during pregnancy in multiple sclerosis. Some clones are missing from TCRdb's copy, which holds only in-frame ones; the method was immunoSEQ multiplex PCR. The sample includes about 68,000 clones, 90% of them seen just once. Deletions cut 6 bases from V and 2 bases from J, with 9 bases between. This CDR3 region has 13 residues. Germline loops: CDR1 MRHNA, CDR2 SNTAGT. The material sequenced was peripheral blood, taken in the third trimester of pregnancy. The chain employs TRBV6-4 and TRBJ2-3; a weak D match, TRBD2 (6 bases). The clonotype originates from a female donor with multiple sclerosis, enrolled in a pregnancy study. CDR3 coding DNA: TGTGCCAGCAGCTCGGGGGACACAGATACGCAGTATTTT. Its translation: CASSSGDTDTQYF.